This T cell receptor beta chain was recovered during a study of beta chain features in type 1 diabetes. Findings of the study overall: A moderate, significant TCRB CDR3 shortening appeared in type 1 diabetes across four CD4+ subsets.

Germline V CDR1 and CDR2: SGHNT, YYREEE (reference sequence). The CDR3 runs 15 residues. The junction had 4 bases not matched to a gene; V was cut back by 2 bases and J by 4 bases. This clone turned up a few times. The target antigen is unknown. Sequenced material consisted of expressed TCRB transcripts (all of the isolated RNA was reverse transcribed). Here immunoSEQ multiplex PCR was the method, and the copy in TCRdb shows in-frame clones only, minus some. The sample holds over 90,000 clones, 25% to 35% seen once. The chain recombines TRBV5-4 with TRBJ2-1, with TRBD2 matching 9 bases. This clonotype was obtained from a young woman with type 1 diabetes. Sequencing was performed on central memory CD4+ T cells from blood. The CDR3 loop is CASSLSGRLYNEQFF. CDR3 nucleotides: TGTGCCAGCAGCTTAAGCGGGAGGTTGTACAATGAGCAGTTCTTC.